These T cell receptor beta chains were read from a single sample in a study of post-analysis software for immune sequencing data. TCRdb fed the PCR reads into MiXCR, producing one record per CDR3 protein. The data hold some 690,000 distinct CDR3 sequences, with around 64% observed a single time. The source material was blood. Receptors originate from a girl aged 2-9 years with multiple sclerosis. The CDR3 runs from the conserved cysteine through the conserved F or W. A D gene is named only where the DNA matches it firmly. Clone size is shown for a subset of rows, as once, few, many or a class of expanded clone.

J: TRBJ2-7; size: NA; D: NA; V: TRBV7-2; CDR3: CASFARGQHIYEQYF; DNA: TGTGCCAGCTTCGCCAGAGGACAGCACATCTACGAGCAGTACTTC
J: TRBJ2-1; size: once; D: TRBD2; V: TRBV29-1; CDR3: CSAGGSELAGSYNEQFF; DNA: TGCAGCGCTGGAGGTTCTGAACTAGCGGGCTCCTACAATGAGCAGTTCTTC
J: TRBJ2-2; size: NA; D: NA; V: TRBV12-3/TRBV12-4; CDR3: CASSLAGRPGELFF; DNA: TGTGCCAGCAGTCTCGCAGGGAGGCCCGGGGAGCTGTTTTTT
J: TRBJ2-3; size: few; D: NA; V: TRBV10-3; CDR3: CAISGTRGGGTDTQYF; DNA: TGTGCCATCAGCGGGACGCGAGGAGGGGGCACAGATACGCAGTATTTT
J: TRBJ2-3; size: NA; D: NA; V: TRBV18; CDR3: CASSPEDPDTQYF; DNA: TGTGCCAGCTCACCAGAGGACCCAGATACGCAGTATTTT
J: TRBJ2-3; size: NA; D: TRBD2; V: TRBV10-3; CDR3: CAISSGGSTDTQYF; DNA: TGTGCCATCAGTAGCGGGGGGAGCACAGATACGCAGTATTTT
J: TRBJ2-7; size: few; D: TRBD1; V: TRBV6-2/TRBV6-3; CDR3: CASSLGQGREQYF; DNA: TGTGCCAGCAGTTTGGGACAGGGTCGCGAGCAGTACTTC
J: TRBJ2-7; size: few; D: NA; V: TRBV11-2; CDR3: CASSSQWGTKEPYEQYF; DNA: TGTGCCAGCAGCTCCCAGTGGGGGACAAAGGAGCCCTACGAGCAGTACTTC
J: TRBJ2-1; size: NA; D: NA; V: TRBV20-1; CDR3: CSARDRTASHEQFF; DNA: TGCAGTGCTAGAGATAGAACAGCCAGCCATGAGCAGTTCTTC
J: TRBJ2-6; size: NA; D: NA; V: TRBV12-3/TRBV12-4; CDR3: CASTPTGISGANVLTF; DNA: TGTGCCAGCACCCCGACAGGAATCTCTGGGGCCAACGTCCTGACTTTC
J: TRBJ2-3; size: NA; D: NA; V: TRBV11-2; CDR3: CASSCIVTDTQDF; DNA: TGTGCCAGCAGCTGTATCGTGACAGATACGCAGGATTTT
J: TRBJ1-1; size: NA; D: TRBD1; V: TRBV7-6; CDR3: CASSSLRGGDRVGNTEAFF; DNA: TGTGCCAGCAGCTCCCTCAGAGGGGGGGACAGGGTTGGGAACACTGAAGCTTTCTTT
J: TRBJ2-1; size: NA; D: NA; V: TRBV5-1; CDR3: CASSVGISYNEQFF; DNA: TGCGCCAGCAGCGTAGGGATCTCCTACAATGAGCAGTTCTTC
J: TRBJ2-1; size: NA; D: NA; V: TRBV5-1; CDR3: CASSLRATYNEQFF; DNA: TGCGCCAGCAGCCTCCGGGCCACCTACAATGAGCAGTTCTTC
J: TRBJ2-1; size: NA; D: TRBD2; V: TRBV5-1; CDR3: CASSLGSGLAGEYNEQFF; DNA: TGCGCCAGCAGCTTGGGGTCGGGACTAGCGGGAGAGTACAATGAGCAGTTCTTC
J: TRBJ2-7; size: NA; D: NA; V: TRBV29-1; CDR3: CSVEERAGADYEQYF; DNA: TGCAGCGTTGAAGAACGGGCAGGGGCGGACTACGAGCAGTACTTC
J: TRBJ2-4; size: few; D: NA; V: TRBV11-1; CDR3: CASSKTLAKNIQYF; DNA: TGTGCCAGCAGCAAAACCTTAGCCAAAAACATTCAGTACTTC
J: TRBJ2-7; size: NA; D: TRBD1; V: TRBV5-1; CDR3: CASSLRTGSDEQYF; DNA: TGCGCCAGCAGCCTTCGGACAGGGAGCGACGAGCAGTACTTC
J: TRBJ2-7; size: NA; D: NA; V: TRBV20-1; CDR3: CSAFLSSYEQYF; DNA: TGCAGTGCCTTCCTAAGCTCCTACGAGCAGTACTTC
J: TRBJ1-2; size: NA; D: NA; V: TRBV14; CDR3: CASSQGGEMWYGYTF; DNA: TGTGCCAGCAGCCAAGGTGGGGAAATGTGGTATGGCTACACCTTC
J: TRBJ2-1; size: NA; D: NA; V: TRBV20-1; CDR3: CSATGAESSYNEQFF; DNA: TGCAGTGCTACCGGAGCGGAGAGCTCCTACAATGAGCAGTTCTTC
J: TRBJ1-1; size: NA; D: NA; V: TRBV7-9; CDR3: CASSLAAGVNTEAFF; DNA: TGTGCCAGCAGCTTAGCGGCAGGGGTGAACACTGAAGCTTTCTTT
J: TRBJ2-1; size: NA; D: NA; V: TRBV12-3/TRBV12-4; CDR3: CASNVGVLAQNEQFF; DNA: TGTGCCAGCAACGTGGGGGTTCTAGCGCAAAATGAGCAGTTCTTC
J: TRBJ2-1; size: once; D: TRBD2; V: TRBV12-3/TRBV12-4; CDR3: CASSYKGLAGLGEQFF; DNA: TGTGCCAGCAGCTATAAGGGACTAGCGGGATTAGGGGAGCAGTTCTTC
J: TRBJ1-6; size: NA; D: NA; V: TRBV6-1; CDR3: CASSPLTFGGTVKSPLHF; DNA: TGTGCCAGCAGTCCCCTTACGTTCGGTGGCACTGTGAAATCACCCCTCCACTTT
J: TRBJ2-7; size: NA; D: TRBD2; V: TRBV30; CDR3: CAWSGMGGLAGGIYYEQYF; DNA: TGTGCCTGGAGTGGGATGGGGGGACTAGCGGGAGGGATTTACTACGAGCAGTACTTC
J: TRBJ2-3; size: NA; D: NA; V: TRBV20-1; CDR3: CSASVAREDTQYF; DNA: TGCAGTGCTAGCGTGGCTAGAGAGGATACGCAGTATTTT